This TCR beta chain was profiled in a study of CXCR3-negative and CXCR3-positive naive CD8 T cells. All TRB cDNA libraries came from 5' RACE performed with UMI labels. TCRdb reworked the 5' RACE reads into one entry per CDR3 protein, no DNA. The listing records about 22,000 distinct CDR3 sequences. Germline V gene sequence: CDR1 KGHDR, CDR2 SFDVKD. The CDR3 runs to 20 residues. Points on this clonotype: The antigen is not known.

Points from the study as a whole: Naive cells used TRBV-TRBJ genes in much the same way whether CXCR3-negative or CXCR3-positive; memory cells did not. TCR strength was inferred from TRB CDR3 properties, while surface CD5 was comparable between naive subsets. Diversity in memory CD8+ cells fell much lower than the comparably high levels seen in both naive subsets.

This TCR was sampled from a human donor in good health. Some clones in this sample may be carry-over from other donors' samples. The chain links TRBV24-1 to TRBJ2-2; TCRdb names TRBD2, which stays unverified in the absence of DNA. Input material: memory CD8+ T cells from blood. The chain's CDR3 is CATSEDPTVLLRANTGELFF.